This TCR beta chain appears in the sequencing data of a study of identical twins. Overall study results and limits: Out-of-frame alpha sequences shared between twins exhibited an excess of low generation probability. Fewer insertions marked abundant cord blood beta clonotypes; young adult naive trended weakly, memory not at all. The models gave estimates that fell short of the out-of-frame TCR alpha sharing seen in monozygotic twins.

The germline V gene encodes CDR1 GTSNPN and CDR2 SVGIG (reference sequence). The length of the CDR3 is 11 residues. V lost 6 bases and J lost 8; bases outside the gene matches: 6. TCRdb recomputed calls from the 5' RACE reads with MiXCR, one row per CDR3 protein. The profile shows roughly 280,000 distinct CDR3 sequences, nearly 9.5% of them singletons. A single count supports this clonotype. The antigen is undetermined. This sample was also put to use in a study of yellow fever vaccine responses in identical twins. That work adds: Twins reportedly showed a vaccine T cell response that seemed partly convergent and partly personalized.

The TCR was taken from a woman between 18 and 29 years old in good health. The J gene is TRBJ1-2, the V gene TRBV30; 7 nucleotides agree with TRBD1. Specimen: CD8+ T cells sorted from blood. The chain's CDR3 is CACTTGYGYTF. CDR3 sequence (DNA): TGTGCCTGTACGACAGGGTACGGCTACACCTTC. Looking up the rest from reference TRBV30 and TRBJ1-2 gives the full variable domain: SQTIHQWPATLVQPVGSPLSLECTVEGTSNPNLYWYRQAAGRGLQLLFYSVGIGQISSEVPQNLSASRPQDRQFILSSKKLLLSDSGFYLCACTTGYGYTFGSGTRLTVV.